This T cell receptor beta chain was recovered during a study of T cell responses to AZD1222 COVID-19 vaccine. Clones were sequenced by immunoSEQ multiplex PCR, and TCRdb holds only the in-frame ones, with some missing. This sample has under 130,000 clones; over 80% occur once, and the top ten carry approximately 5%. Trimming left V 1 base short and J 2 bases short, with 11 bases between. This CDR3 region has 15 residues. Germline CDR1 and CDR2: LGHNA and YSLEER. General study results and limits: Along spike, vaccine-associated CD4 TCRs were found throughout, with dominance at 160-218 and 743-854.

In the case of this clone: Its specificity is not known.

The J gene is TRBJ1-1, the V gene TRBV4-3; possibly TRBD1 for D (6 bases). Source: peripheral blood, taken on day 0 of AZD1222 vaccination. The TCR was taken from an adult in good health. The CDR3 loop is CASSQVPRGNTEAFF. For the CDR3, the DNA is TGCGCCAGCAGCCAAGTCCCCAGGGGAAACACTGAAGCTTTCTTT.